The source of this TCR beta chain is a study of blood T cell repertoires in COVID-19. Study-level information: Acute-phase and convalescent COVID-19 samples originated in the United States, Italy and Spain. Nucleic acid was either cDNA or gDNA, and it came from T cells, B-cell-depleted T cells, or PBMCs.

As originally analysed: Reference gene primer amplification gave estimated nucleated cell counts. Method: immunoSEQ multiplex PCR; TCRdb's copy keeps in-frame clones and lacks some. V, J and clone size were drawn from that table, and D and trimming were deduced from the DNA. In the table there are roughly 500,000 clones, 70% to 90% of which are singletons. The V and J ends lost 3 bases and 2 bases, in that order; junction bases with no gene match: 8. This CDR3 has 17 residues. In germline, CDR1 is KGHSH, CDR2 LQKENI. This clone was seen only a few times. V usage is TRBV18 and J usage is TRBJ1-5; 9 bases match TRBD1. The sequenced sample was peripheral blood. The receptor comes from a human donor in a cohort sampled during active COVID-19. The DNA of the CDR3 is TGTGCCAGCTCACCCGGGACAGGGTCCCGGGGCAATCAGCCCCAGCATTTT. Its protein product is CASSPGTGSRGNQPQHF. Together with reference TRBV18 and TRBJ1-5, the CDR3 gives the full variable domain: NAGVMQNPRHLVRRRGQEARLRCSPMKGHSHVYWYRQLPEEGLKFMVYLQKENIIDESGMPKERFSAEFPKEGPSILRIQQVVRGDSAAYFCASSPGTGSRGNQPQHFGDGTRLSIL.